This is a list of T cell receptor beta chains from one sample in a study of T cell repertoires in cytomegalovirus infection. TCRdb fed the reads into MiXCR, producing one record per CDR3 protein. The sample includes approximately 200,000 distinct CDR3 sequences, roughly 23% seen only once; the top ten take roughly 18%. Specimen: CD8+ T cells from PBMCs. The receptors come from a human donor in good health (CMV status not recorded). Some clones in this sample may be carry-over from other donors' samples. CDR3s include the opening cysteine and the closing phenylalanine or tryptophan. A D gene is named only where the DNA matches it firmly. The size of a clone is reported for some rows only, either as once, few or many, or as a class for expanded clones.

14,.,TRBV12-3/TRBV12-4,.,TRBJ1-5,CASSFGVGQQPQHF,TGTGCCAGCAGTTTTGGGGTGGGGCAGCAGCCCCAGCATTTT
13,many,TRBV7-9,TRBD2,TRBJ2-2,CAARDYRAGELFF,TGTGCCGCCCGGGACTACCGAGCCGGGGAGCTGTTTTTT
15,.,TRBV7-9,.,TRBJ1-2,CASSLAGHRLYGYTF,TGTGCCAGCAGCTTAGCTGGGCACAGACTCTATGGCTACACCTTC
15,.,TRBV7-6,.,TRBJ2-1,CASGPGDGVYNEQFF,TGTGCCAGCGGGCCGGGGGACGGAGTGTACAATGAGCAGTTCTTC
16,.,TRBV27,.,TRBJ1-6,CASSFLTGRRNSPLHF,TGTGCCAGCAGTTTCCTTACAGGGCGACGGAATTCACCCCTCCACTTT
15,.,TRBV7-6,.,TRBJ2-3,CASTQKGGAADTQYF,TGTGCCAGCACCCAAAAGGGGGGGGCTGCAGATACGCAGTATTTT
16,.,TRBV2,TRBD1,TRBJ1-1,CASSATQTGRNTEAFF,TGTGCCAGCAGTGCAACCCAGACAGGGAGAAACACTGAAGCTTTCTTT
11,.,TRBV30,TRBD1,TRBJ2-1,CACLTGYEQFF,TGTGCCTGCCTGACAGGGTATGAGCAGTTCTTC
12,.,TRBV28,.,TRBJ2-1,CASSLFTNEQFF,TGTGCCAGCAGTTTATTTACCAATGAGCAGTTCTTC
15,.,TRBV20-1,.,TRBJ1-2,CSAHEFERANYGYTF,TGCAGTGCTCATGAATTCGAACGGGCTAACTATGGCTACACCTTC
12,few,TRBV7-9,.,TRBJ1-5,CASSPGRQPQHF,TGTGCCAGCAGCCCCGGTCGGCAGCCCCAGCATTTT
16,.,TRBV6-6,.,TRBJ1-1,CASPRAGDGMNTEAFF,TGTGCCAGCCCGCGGGCAGGGGATGGAATGAACACTGAAGCTTTCTTT
14,medium-sized,TRBV5-1,.,TRBJ2-7,CASSSEEGSYEQYF,TGCGCCAGCAGCTCGGAAGAGGGCTCCTACGAGCAGTACTTC
14,few,TRBV28,.,TRBJ2-7,CASSLRQVGYEQYF,TGTGCCAGCAGTCTCAGACAGGTAGGCTACGAGCAGTACTTC
12,.,TRBV15,.,TRBJ2-5,CATSPDRETQYF,TGTGCCACCAGCCCTGACAGAGAGACCCAGTACTTC
15,many,TRBV28,TRBD2,TRBJ2-7,CASKLRGGDYYEQYF,TGTGCCAGCAAATTACGGGGGGGAGATTACTACGAGCAGTACTTC
14,.,TRBV7-6,.,TRBJ1-5,CASSRTDTNQPQHF,TGTGCCAGCAGCCGGACAGATACTAATCAGCCCCAGCATTTT
15,.,TRBV5-1,TRBD2,TRBJ2-1,CASSEGLAGTGEQFF,TGCGCCAGCAGCGAAGGACTAGCGGGGACGGGCGAGCAGTTCTTC
15,few,TRBV7-3,.,TRBJ2-3,CASSLGRLDADTQYF,TGTGCCAGCAGCTTAGGGAGACTGGACGCAGATACGCAGTATTTT
15,few,TRBV28,.,TRBJ2-3,CASSRPILASHTQYF,TGTGCCAGCAGTCGACCAATCCTGGCGTCCCATACGCAGTATTTT
15,many,TRBV7-8,TRBD2,TRBJ2-1,CASSLGASGGNEQFF,TGTGCCAGCAGCTTAGGGGCTAGCGGGGGGAATGAGCAGTTCTTC
14,few,TRBV10-3,TRBD1,TRBJ1-5,CATLQGAANQPQHF,TGTGCCACATTACAGGGGGCGGCCAATCAGCCCCAGCATTTT
16,once,TRBV7-9,.,TRBJ1-1,CASSLIGSPENTEAFF,TGTGCCAGCAGCTTAATAGGTTCACCTGAGAACACTGAAGCTTTCTTT
17,many,TRBV7-8,TRBD2,TRBJ2-3,CASSLGLAGGLTDTQYF,TGTGCCAGCAGCTTAGGTCTAGCGGGGGGTCTGACAGATACGCAGTATTTT
17,.,TRBV7-9,TRBD1,TRBJ2-2,CASSPMPGTGDTGELFF,TGTGCCAGCAGCCCGATGCCCGGGACAGGGGACACCGGGGAGCTGTTTTTT
16,few,TRBV3-1,TRBD2,TRBJ2-1,CASSQDSLAGYNEQFF,TGTGCCAGCAGCCAAGATTCGCTAGCGGGGTACAATGAGCAGTTCTTC
14,many,TRBV7-2,.,TRBJ2-7,CASSSRDIGYEQYF,TGTGCCAGCAGCTCCCGGGACATCGGCTACGAGCAGTACTTC
15,many,TRBV7-9,.,TRBJ1-1,CASSPPRPQNTEAFF,TGTGCCAGCAGCCCCCCGAGGCCCCAGAACACTGAAGCTTTCTTT
16,.,TRBV14,.,TRBJ2-3,CASSQEPGTYTDTQYF,TGTGCCAGCAGCCAAGAGCCCGGGACTTACACAGATACGCAGTATTTT